One sample yielded the 29 T cell receptor beta chains listed below, sequenced in a study of blood T cell repertoires in COVID-19. Here immunoSEQ multiplex PCR was the method, and the copy in TCRdb shows in-frame clones only, minus some. The data contain about 400,000 clones, around 87% of them singletons. Sample: PBMCs or T cells enriched from blood (not recorded which). These receptor sequences come from a man between 35 and 55 years old in a cohort exposed to, infected with or recovered from COVID-19 (not recorded which).

J is TRBJ1-4 and V is TRBV5-4; TRBD1 is a possible D gene (6 bases). Deletions cut 0 bases from V and 6 bases from J, with 12 bases between. This CDR3 is built from 15 residues. CDR1 SGHNT and CDR2 YYREEE come from the germline V gene (reference sequence). In DNA, the CDR3 is TGTGCCAGCAGCTTGGGTGGGGGACATCATGAAAAACTGTTTTTT. It encodes CASSLGGGHHEKLFF.

This clone was found once. The V and J genes are TRBV28 and TRBJ1-5; 8 nucleotides line up with TRBD1. The CDR3 extends over 16 amino acids. After removal of 6 bases from V and 9 bases from J, the junction contained 16 bases not matched to a gene. CDR1 and CDR2 (germline): MDHEN, SYDVKM. The CDR3 protein is CASRHRDRFGLTPQHF. The CDR3 coding sequence is TGTGCCAGCAGACACCGGGACAGGTTTGGTTTGACGCCCCAGCATTTT.

The chain uses TRBV30 and TRBJ1-6, with TRBD1 identical over 9 bases. The junction had 4 bases not matched to a gene; V was cut back by 5 bases and J by 8 bases. Germline CDR1 and CDR2: GTSNPN and SVGIG (reference sequence). The CDR3 is 13 amino acids. The CDR3 reads CAWGQGLDSPLHF. CDR3 DNA: TGTGCCTGGGGACAGGGGTTGGATTCACCCCTCCACTTT.

This clone showed up just once. The chain combines TRBV30 with TRBJ1-2; D gene uncertain. The germline gives CDR1 GTSNPN, CDR2 SVGIG (reference sequence). The CDR3 totals 14 residues. V was pared by 8 bases and J by 0 bases, with 16 bases between. The CDR3: CARKVGTANYGYTF. The CDR3 bases are TGTGCCCGAAAGGTGGGTACAGCTAACTATGGCTACACCTTC.

This rearrangement joins TRBV3-1 (or the pseudogene TRBV3-2) to TRBJ1-1, with a possible D match to TRBD1 (6 bases). V lost 0 bases and J 4 bases, leaving 12 bases between the germline ends. Germline values: CDR1 LGHDT, CDR2 YNNKEL (reference sequence). There are 15 residues in the CDR3. CDR3 sequence: CASSQDRGRSTEAFF. CDR3 DNA sequence: TGTGCCAGCAGCCAAGACAGGGGTCGAAGCACTGAAGCTTTCTTT.

V usage is TRBV6-1 and J usage is TRBJ1-5, with D possibly matching TRBD1 (6 bases). CDR3 length equals 17 residues. Per germline, CDR1 MNHNS and CDR2 SASEGT. V was trimmed by 4 bases and J by 1 base, leaving 17 bases between them. CDR3 nucleotides: TGTGCCAGCAGTGTTCAGGGGCCAAGGCGGAGCAATCAGCCCCAGCATTTT. This translates into CASSVQGPRRSNQPQHF.

This sequence joins TRBV7-2 and TRBJ1-4, with 8 bases lining up with TRBD1. Germline values: CDR1 SGHTA, CDR2 FQGNSA. CDR3 length: 15 amino acids. J gave up 5 bases and V 5 bases, and 7 bases lay outside the gene matches. The CDR3: CASSPGAGGNEKLFF. CDR3 bases: TGTGCCAGCAGCCCCGGGGCAGGGGGCAATGAAAAACTGTTTTTT.

The chain carries TRBV28 and TRBJ2-7, with D maybe TRBD2 (6 bases). This CDR3 has 14 amino acids. Per germline, CDR1 MDHEN and CDR2 SYDVKM. V lost 5 bases, J lost 0 bases, and 11 bases lay in between. The CDR3 DNA sequence: TGTGCCAGCAGTGGGACGGGAGTCTCCTACGAGCAGTACTTC. It specifies CASSGTGVSYEQYF. Full variable domain (missing parts from reference TRBV28 and TRBJ2-7): DVKVTQSSRYLVKRTGEKVFLECVQDMDHENMFWYRQDPGLGLRLIYFSYDVKMKEKGDIPEGYSVSREKKERFSLILESASTNQTSMYLCASSGTGVSYEQYFGPGTRLTVT.

J is TRBJ2-7 and V is TRBV27; 10 nucleotides match TRBD2. The V and J ends lost 7 bases and 3 bases, in that order; junction bases with no gene match: 6. This CDR3 is built from 14 residues. Germline CDR1 and CDR2: MNHEY and SMNVEV (reference sequence). This CDR3 is CASTRAGGDYEQYF. CDR3 coding DNA: TGTGCCAGCACCCGAGCGGGAGGGGACTACGAGCAGTACTTC.

This sequence joins TRBV10-2 and TRBJ2-1; 8 nucleotides match TRBD2. V trimming: 4 bases; J trimming: 3 bases; junction bases outside the gene matches: 5. In germline, CDR1 is WSHSY, CDR2 SAAADI. This CDR3 has 15 residues. The CDR3 nucleotides read TGCGCCAGCAGTGGAAGCGGGAGAGGCTACAATGAGCAGTTCTTC. Protein sequence: CASSGSGRGYNEQFF.

This clone appeared once. The chain recombines TRBV5-1 with TRBJ1-2; 11 bases agree with TRBD1. This CDR3 has 14 residues. V shed 4 bases and J 2 bases; nucleotides not matched to a gene: 1. The germline V gene has CDR1 SGHRS and CDR2 YFSETQ. CDR3 bases: TGCGCCAGCAGCGGACAGGGGGCCAACTATGGCTACACCTTC. Its translation is CASSGQGANYGYTF.

This clone was found once. The chain combines TRBV19 with TRBJ1-2; D is uncertain. Trimming shortened V by 0 bases and J by 5 bases, and 16 bases separated the two germline ends. Per the germline V gene, CDR1 is LNHDA and CDR2 is SQIVND (reference sequence). The CDR3 length is 16 residues. CDR3 DNA sequence: TGTGCCAGTAGTATAGAGGCAAGGACTGCTGGGTATGGCTACACCTTC. Amino acids: CASSIEARTAGYGYTF.

The genes are TRBV11-1 and TRBJ2-7; TRBD2 matches at 11 bases. V lost 1 base and J lost 4; bases outside the gene matches: 3. The length of the CDR3 is 15 residues. Germline CDR1 reads SGHAT; CDR2 reads FQDESV (reference sequence). The chain's CDR3 is CASSLELAGVYEQYF. Here the CDR3 DNA reads TGTGCCAGCAGCTTAGAACTAGCGGGAGTTTACGAGCAGTACTTC.

The gene calls are TRBV19 and TRBJ1-6; TRBD1 aligns across 7 bases. This CDR3 is 13 amino acids long. Germline V gene data show CDR1 as LNHDA and CDR2 as SQIVND (reference sequence). Germline trimming cut 6 bases from V and 11 bases from J; bases unmatched to any gene: 7. The CDR3 sequence is CASSDRDLPPLHF. The CDR3 coding sequence is TGTGCCAGTAGCGACAGGGATTTACCACCCCTCCACTTT.

V is TRBV7-9 and J is TRBJ1-4; 9 bases align to TRBD1. J gave up 6 bases and V 5 bases, and 10 bases lay outside the gene matches. The germline V gene has CDR1 SEHNR and CDR2 FQNEAQ (reference sequence). The CDR3 sequence is 16 residues long. The CDR3 reads CASSIKSGTGYEKLFF. The CDR3 DNA sequence: TGTGCCAGCAGCATAAAATCCGGGACAGGGTATGAAAAACTGTTTTTT.

The chain is built from TRBV7-8 and TRBJ2-7; 9 bases agree with TRBD2. Germline V gene sequence: CDR1 SGHVS, CDR2 FQNEAQ. There are 21 residues in the CDR3. The trim removed 5 bases at V and 0 bases at J, leaving 23 bases unmatched. This CDR3 reads CASSPFIGYRVAGVISYEQYF. The CDR3, as DNA: TGTGCCAGCAGCCCTTTTATTGGGTATAGGGTAGCGGGAGTGATCTCCTACGAGCAGTACTTC.

This clone showed up just a few times. The chain uses TRBV2 and TRBJ1-5, with TRBD1 matching over 7 bases. The CDR3 runs to 15 residues. Germline lookup yields CDR1 SNHLY and CDR2 FYNNEI. Trimming removed 6 bases from V and 0 bases from J; junction bases left unmatched: 5. The CDR3 protein is CASSSNRGSNQPQHF. CDR3 nucleotide sequence: TGTGCCAGCAGCTCAAACAGGGGTAGCAATCAGCCCCAGCATTTT.

The chain combines TRBV7-8 with TRBJ2-5; TRBD2 agrees at 11 bases. The trim removed 6 bases at V and 5 bases at J, leaving 11 bases unmatched. The germline V gene has CDR1 SGHVS and CDR2 FQNEAQ. The length of the CDR3 is 16 residues. CDR3 in amino acids: CASRRTSGQGGETQYF. The CDR3 bases are TGTGCCAGCAGACGGACTAGCGGGCAAGGCGGGGAGACCCAGTACTTC.

This rearrangement joins TRBV18 to TRBJ2-1, with a weak D call TRBD2 (5 bases). V was trimmed by 4 bases and J by 1 base, leaving 14 bases between them. CDR3 length: 16 residues. CDR1 and CDR2 from the germline V gene are KGHSH and LQKENI. This chain's CDR3 is CASSRDGSRSYNEQFF. The CDR3, as DNA: TGTGCCAGCTCACGGGATGGGAGTCGGTCCTACAATGAGCAGTTCTTC.

A remark on this clone: The identical CDR3 is also encoded by other nucleotide sequences in the sample. V and J are TRBV5-1 and TRBJ2-1; TRBD2 matches at 11 bases. Per germline, CDR1 SGHRS and CDR2 YFSETQ. Losses at the gene ends were 1 base for V and 4 bases for J; bases not matched to a gene: 1. The CDR3 extends over 15 amino acids. CDR3 sequence: CASSLTSGSYNEQFF. CDR3 coding DNA: TGCGCCAGCAGCTTGACTAGCGGGAGTTACAATGAGCAGTTCTTC.

This chain links TRBV11-2 with TRBJ2-1, with 8 bases that match TRBD2. V dropped 2 bases and J dropped 4; count of bases not matched to a gene: 4. CDR3 length equals 15 residues. Per germline, CDR1 SGHAT and CDR2 FQNNGV. The CDR3 reads CASSLSGSLYNEQFF. Written as DNA, the CDR3 is TGTGCCAGCAGCTTAAGCGGGAGCCTATACAATGAGCAGTTCTTC.

The chain links TRBV27 to TRBJ2-1; D is uncertain. This CDR3 is built from 12 residues. V gave up 4 bases and J gave up 8 bases, with 9 bases separating them. CDR1 is MNHEY and CDR2 is SMNVEV in the germline V gene (reference sequence). The CDR3 reads CASSSDSDEQFF. The DNA for the CDR3 is TGTGCCAGCAGTTCCGACTCGGATGAGCAGTTCTTC.

The chain is built from TRBV12-1 and TRBJ2-1; whether TRBD2, the table's D call, matches the DNA was not checked. TRBV12-1 is a documented pseudogene. The CDR3 runs to 13 residues. CDR3 in amino acids: CASTPGVLHEQFF. CDR3 nucleotides: TGTGCCAGCACCCCCGGAGTTTTGCATGAGCAGTTCTTC.

The V and J genes are TRBV27 and TRBJ2-3, with 7 bases identical to TRBD1. Unmatched junction bases numbered 2, after V lost 4 bases and J lost 1 base. This CDR3 region has 14 residues. CDR1 MNHEY and CDR2 SMNVEV come from the germline V gene (reference sequence). The CDR3 coding sequence is TGTGCCAGCAGTTCGGGACAGCGCACAGATACGCAGTATTTT. Translating it yields CASSSGQRTDTQYF.

In this sample, this clone turned up once. The chain uses TRBV9 and TRBJ1-2, with unresolved D. The V end lost 0 bases, the J end lost 5 bases, and 8 bases lay between the germline ends. The CDR3 is made up of 13 amino acids. Germline values: CDR1 SGDLS, CDR2 YYNGEE. CDR3 loop: CASSVVGGYGYTF. Here the CDR3 DNA reads TGTGCCAGCAGCGTAGTAGGAGGGTATGGCTACACCTTC.

This clone was found once. The gene calls are TRBV7-7 and TRBJ2-5; TRBD1 aligns across 9 bases. Per the germline V gene, CDR1 is SSHAT and CDR2 is FNYEAQ (reference sequence). J lost 11 bases, V lost 5 bases, and 9 bases had no gene match. CDR3 length: 13 residues. The CDR3 reads CASSPQGASGQYF. Here the CDR3 DNA reads TGTGCCAGCAGCCCACAGGGGGCGAGTGGTCAGTACTTC.

This clone turned up a few times. J is TRBJ1-2 and V is TRBV5-1; D gene unclear. Trimming stripped 1 base from V and 1 base from J, with 8 bases between. The CDR3 covers 14 residues. Germline lookup yields CDR1 SGHRS and CDR2 YFSETQ. CDR3 in amino acids: CASSLSQINYGYTF. The CDR3 bases are TGCGCCAGCAGCTTGTCACAGATTAACTATGGCTACACCTTC. The entire variable domain, with the rest obtained from reference TRBV5-1 and TRBJ1-2, is as follows: KAGVTQTPRYLIKTRGQQVTLSCSPISGHRSVSWYQQTPGQGLQFLFEYFSETQRNKGNFPGRFSGRQFSNSRSEMNVSTLELGDSALYLCASSLSQINYGYTFGSGTRLTVV.

This clone appeared a single time. This rearrangement joins TRBV3-1 (or the pseudogene TRBV3-2) to TRBJ1-1; D gene ambiguous. The CDR3 sequence is 14 residues long. From germline, CDR1 is LGHDT and CDR2 YNNKEL (reference sequence). V was cut by 2 bases and J by 0 bases, with 7 bases left in between. CDR3 in DNA: TGTGCCAGCAGCCAAACAGACATGAACACTGAAGCTTTCTTT. Its translation: CASSQTDMNTEAFF.

The V gene is TRBV10-3, the J gene TRBJ2-1; 8 bases fit TRBD2. Per the germline V gene, CDR1 is ENHRY and CDR2 is SYGVKD. The CDR3 has 15 amino acids. J was trimmed by 6 bases and V by 1 base; bases with no gene match: 5. The CDR3 bases are TGTGCCATCAGTGAGTTGGCGGGAGGTCGCAATGAGCAGTTCTTC. It translates to CAISELAGGRNEQFF.